These 5 T cell receptor beta chains were all obtained from the same sample, sequenced in a study of CD8+ T cells in alopecia areata. TCR sequencing used cDNA made by reverse transcription of extracted RNA. The protocol was immunoSEQ multiplex PCR, while the TCRdb copy is restricted to in-frame clones and leaves out a portion. The table includes about 140,000 clones, about 47% detected once. The sample consisted of CD4+ T cells sorted from blood, taken at week 0. These receptor sequences come from a human donor with alopecia areata.

The V and J genes are TRBV30 and TRBJ2-2, with D possibly TRBD2 on 6 matching bases. Germline V CDR1 and CDR2: GTSNPN, SVGIG (reference sequence). This CDR3 is 15 amino acids long. V dropped 3 bases and J dropped 7 bases, with 18 bases sitting between them. The CDR3: CAWSGGGVTDGELFF. The CDR3 DNA is TGTGCCTGGAGCGGCGGAGGGGTAACGGACGGGGAGCTGTTTTTT.

The chain carries TRBV2 and TRBJ1-6; D call uncertain. This CDR3 has 17 residues. Looked up from germline, CDR1 is SNHLY and CDR2 is FYNNEI. V lost 2 bases to trimming and J lost 7 bases, with 18 bases between them. The DNA for the CDR3 is TGTGCCAGCAGTGAATACGGGCGGTTGGCGGCAAATTCACCCCTCCACTTT. This sequence encodes CASSEYGRLAANSPLHF. Full variable domain (remainder filled in from reference TRBV2 and TRBJ1-6): EPEVTQTPSHQVTQMGQEVILRCVPISNHLYFYWYRQILGQKVEFLVSFYNNEISEKSEIFDDQFSVERPDGSNFTLKIRSTKLEDSAMYFCASSEYGRLAANSPLHFGNGTRLTVT.

The chain links TRBV6-6 to TRBJ2-5; 8 bases are a match to TRBD1. Germline CDR1 MNHNY, CDR2 SVGAGI (reference sequence). Losses at the gene ends were 8 bases for V and 7 bases for J; bases not matched to a gene: 9. CDR3 length: 13 amino acids. CDR3 nucleotides: TGTGCCAGCGCCAGGGGGCCTCGGGGGACCCAGTACTTC. Translated, it gives CASARGPRGTQYF.

The chain uses TRBV29-1 and TRBJ1-1; D possibly corresponds to TRBD1 (6 bases). The germline V and J ends were trimmed by 7 bases and 1 base, with 13 bases remaining between them. The CDR3 contains 13 residues. The germline V gene encodes CDR1 SQVTM and CDR2 ANQGSEA. The CDR3 DNA reads as TGCAGCGCTAAACAGGGCCCGAACACTGAAGCTTTCTTT. Amino acids: CSAKQGPNTEAFF.

This clone was observed a few times. The chain uses TRBV12-5 and TRBJ2-5; 12 positions match TRBD2. This CDR3 comprises 15 residues. The germline CDR1 and CDR2 sequences are LGHNT and FRNRAP. V dropped 6 bases and J dropped 5; count of bases not matched to a gene: 7. The CDR3 DNA is TGTGCTAGTGGCCGCGGGACTAGCGGGTTGGAGACCCAGTACTTC. Translation: CASGRGTSGLETQYF. The entire variable domain, with the rest obtained from reference TRBV12-5 and TRBJ2-5, is as follows: DARVTQTPRHKVTEMGQEVTMRCQPILGHNTVFWYRQTMMQGLELLAYFRNRAPLDDSGMPKDRFSAEMPDATLATLKIQPSEPRDSAVYFCASGRGTSGLETQYFGPGTRLLVL.